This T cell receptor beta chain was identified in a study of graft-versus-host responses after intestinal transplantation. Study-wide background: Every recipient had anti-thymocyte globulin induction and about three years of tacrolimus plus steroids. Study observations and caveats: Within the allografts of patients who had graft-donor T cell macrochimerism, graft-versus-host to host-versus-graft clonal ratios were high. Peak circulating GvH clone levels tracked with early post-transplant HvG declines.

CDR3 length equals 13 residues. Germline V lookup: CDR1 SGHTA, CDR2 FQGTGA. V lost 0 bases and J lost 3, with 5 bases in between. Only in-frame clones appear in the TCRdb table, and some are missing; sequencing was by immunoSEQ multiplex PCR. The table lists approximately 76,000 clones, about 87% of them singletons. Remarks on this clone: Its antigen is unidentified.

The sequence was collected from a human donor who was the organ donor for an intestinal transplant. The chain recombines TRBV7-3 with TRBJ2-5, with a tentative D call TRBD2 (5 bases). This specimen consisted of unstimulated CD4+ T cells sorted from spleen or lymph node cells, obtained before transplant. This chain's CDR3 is CASSLTREETQYF. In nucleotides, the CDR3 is TGTGCCAGCAGCTTAACGAGGGAAGAGACCCAGTACTTC.